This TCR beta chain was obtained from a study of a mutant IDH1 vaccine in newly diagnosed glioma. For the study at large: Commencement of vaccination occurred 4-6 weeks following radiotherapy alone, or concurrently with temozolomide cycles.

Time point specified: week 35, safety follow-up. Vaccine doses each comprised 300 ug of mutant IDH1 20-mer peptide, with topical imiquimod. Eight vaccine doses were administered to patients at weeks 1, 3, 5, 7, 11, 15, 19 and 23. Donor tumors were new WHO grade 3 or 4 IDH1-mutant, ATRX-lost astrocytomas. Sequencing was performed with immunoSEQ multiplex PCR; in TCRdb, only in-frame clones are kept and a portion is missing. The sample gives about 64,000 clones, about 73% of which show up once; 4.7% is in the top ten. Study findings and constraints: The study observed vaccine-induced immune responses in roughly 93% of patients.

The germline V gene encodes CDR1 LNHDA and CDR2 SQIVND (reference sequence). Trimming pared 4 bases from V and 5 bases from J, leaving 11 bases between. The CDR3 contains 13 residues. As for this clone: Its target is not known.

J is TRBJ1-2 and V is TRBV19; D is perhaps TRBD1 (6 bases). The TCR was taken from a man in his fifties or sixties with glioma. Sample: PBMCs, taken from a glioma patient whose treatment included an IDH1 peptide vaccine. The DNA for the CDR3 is TGTGCCAGTAGTAGGCACAGGGAATATGGCTACACCTTC. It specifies CASSRHREYGYTF.